This T cell receptor beta chain was retrieved from a study of monozygotic twins with cystic fibrosis (dated by TCRdb to about 2021). About the investigation overall: Barcoded libraries were prepared from three micrograms of fragmented DNA with roughly 15 PCR cycles. Twins were ranked among about 1,100 cohort participants for weight-for-height and FEVPerc (FEV1 disease centile) on the day of blood sampling. Data for three of the twin pairs had previously been reported in another context. The cohort included ten female and six male twin pairs, mostly children and adolescents, aged roughly 2.0 to 40 years with a median of approximately 8.2 years. To gauge how much genetics shapes V and J gene usage, the researchers compared TCR beta repertoires both within and across 16 monozygotic twin pairs who have cystic fibrosis. Beyond this particular receptor, the publication reports: V gene usage was most similar to the co-twin in 13 of 16 pairs, and J usage was most similar to the co-twin in 8 of 16 pairs, which suggests genetic constraints. Simpson clonality was generally low (median approximately 0.009), which suggests a naive-dominated repertoire, and clonality was higher in the most severely affected patients. Only a small cohort was studied, and no association of shared CDR3 numbers with age, concordance or disease severity was found. Sharing of nucleotide-identical clonotypes was significantly greater within monozygotic CF twin pairs than between unrelated CF individuals (P = 0.000026, Mann-Whitney).

TCR beta CDR3 regions were amplified by multiplex PCR using the immunoSEQ immune profiling system, following the manufacturer's instructions. An Illumina NextSeq system was used for sequencing. Turning to the authors' computational methods: Sequence data were processed on the immunoSEQ Analyzer platform, and clonality was computed as the square root of Simpson's index of productive rearrangements. Jensen-Shannon distance served as the measure of similarity in V and J usage, while OLGA was used to compute CDR3 generation probabilities. Shared CDR3 sequences were searched in the immuneACCESS database (August 2020) and in VDJdb (December 2020). The table was pulled from immuneACCESS by TCRdb, which kept in-frame rearrangements only. Such tables lose some clones; where checked, under half of the loss comes from unresolved V genes, and the rest has no known cause. V and J calls and clone size come straight from that table; D and trimming were deduced from the DNA. Present in this sample are over 14,000 clones, around 83% of which were seen just once. Clones ranked in the top ten supply 1% to 1.2% of the sample.

The twin pairs came from the European Cystic Fibrosis Twin and Sibling Study Cohort, which recruited patients from over 150 CF clinics across 14 European countries. Both zygosity and CFTR genotype were checked in-house, and zygosity was tested with multiplex PCR across nine short tandem repeat loci. Peripheral blood was sampled from each twin, with clinical parameters recorded on the day of blood sampling. Phenol/chloroform extraction was used to isolate genomic DNA from peripheral blood cells, and the DNA was then kept in TE buffer at 4 degrees C. Only one count was recorded for this clone. The antigen it binds to is not known. No per-base quality is available; no much larger clone lies one base away. CDR1 and CDR2 were assigned from the germline V gene as ENHRY and SYGVKD. At the junction V is shortened by 6 bases and J by 8 bases, with 16 bases in between. Taken from cysteine to phenylalanine, the CDR3 has 13 residues. Only the CDR3 region is kept as DNA, spanning 39 bases read in frame from base 1.

This sequence originates from a boy aged 5-17 years with cystic fibrosis. Sequenced: blood. The V and J segments used are TRBV10-3 and TRBJ1-2; no D gene call is confident. CDR3 protein: CAIRSPGSGGYTF. In nucleotides, the sequence is TGTGCCATCAGGTCCCCGGGTTCTGGAGGCTACACCTTC.